This record concerns one T cell receptor beta chain sequence. The table lists this clone with a few counts. What this receptor recognizes is not known. The input lacks base qualities; no much larger clone sits a single base away. These data belong to a study of cytomegalovirus exposure and HLA in healthy donors (dated by TCRdb to the late 2010s). Some background on the complete study: An earlier analysis of fewer than 750 of the donors reported around 280 Gb of sequence data and 117 million unique TCR beta sequences obtained from 150 million to 200 million T cells. Donor age, sex, ethnicity and CMV serostatus were compiled together with the repertoire data. All discovery cohort repertoires had been generated using a single sequencing platform. The genetic ancestry cluster associated with self-reported Caucasian donors included about 84% of the roughly 400 genotyped donors. To predict cytomegalovirus infection status, the study combined high-throughput TCR immunosequencing, statistical association of individual TCRs with disease status, and machine learning. The T cell repertoires of several hundred subjects were profiled by immunosequencing and related to cytomegalovirus serostatus. In a later analysis, previously published TCR beta repertoires from 500 to 750 donors were re-analyzed and high-resolution HLA genotyping was added so that TCR occurrence patterns could be studied. Around 330 gigabases of sequencing data and tens of millions of unique TCR sequences made up an early release that covered 500 to 650 HLA-typed donors. A later genetic analysis used genome-wide SNP genotypes for 398 of the 666 donors, treating that subset as a discovery cohort. In addition to the first cohort of hundreds of subjects, a separate validation cohort of under 150 different subjects was used. Among approximately 370 genotyped donors of the cohort, an average of roughly 230,000 unique TCR beta nucleotide sequences was sequenced per donor, of which about 18% were non-productive. Class I and class II HLA loci were covered by the typing at four-digit resolution. In an earlier analysis of around 540 of the donors, high-throughput TCR beta sequencing was used to judge whether each TCR beta V gene segment behaved as functional or pseudogenic. Several DR-DQ haplotypes were handled as single units for association and clustering because linkage in the cohort was strong. The study was designed to test whether signatures of past pathogen exposure could be identified by cataloging public T cell receptors. The number of typed donors differed by locus: about 620-630 for A, B, C, DRB1 and DQB1; 500 to 550 for DQA1; approximately 600 for DPA1; and about 450 for DPB1. In the later analysis, no new phenotypic data were used to find candidate immune exposures; instead, reliance was placed on TCR beta sequences and their occurrence across donors.

The cohort was made up of several hundred healthy bone marrow donors. Cohort members were all nominally healthy when sampled, although unrecorded immune exposures were likely present. The donor was CMV seropositive and belonged to the group of 250 to 300 seropositive cohort members. A peripheral blood sample was provided by each donor, and peripheral blood mononuclear cells were used for TCR beta sequencing. The Qiagen DNeasy Blood Extraction Kit was used to extract genomic DNA from the blood cell samples. The library relied on the immunoSEQ multiplex PCR assay. A mixture of 60 forward primers for TCR Vbeta segments and 13 reverse primers for TCR Jbeta segments was used in the multiplex PCR. A multiplex PCR assay on genomic DNA amplified the CDR3 region of rearranged TCR beta genes. Amplified TCR beta libraries were sequenced as 87-base-pair reads on the Illumina HiSeq System. Per the source publication's procedure: In a later analysis, approximately 74 million unique TCR beta chains were counted across the roughly 670 repertoires, and some 10 million of these chains were shared by at least two donors. To remove PCR and sequencing errors, raw reads were error-corrected and collapsed into unique sequences using a nearest-neighbor algorithm that merged closely related sequences. Alignment of CDR3 sequences to IMGT reference sequences was used to assign V, D and J gene segments. For a sequence to be retained, a match of at least six nucleotides was required to both a V gene segment and a J gene segment. A rearrangement was called productive if the CDR3 had no stop codons and remained in frame with V and J, and every other rearrangement was called non-productive. CDR3 was defined by IMGT convention, running from the second conserved V-encoded cysteine to the conserved J-encoded phenylalanine. The earlier analysis of about 560 of the donors excluded any sequence lacking an unambiguous match to a single V gene segment. In an earlier analysis of a few hundred of the donors, V segments were called functional above 56.7% productive rearrangements and were called segregating when the between-donor standard deviation exceeded 5%. A statistical classification framework was developed to diagnose cytomegalovirus status using the catalog of TCR beta chain sequences. In a later analysis, TCR nucleotide sequences were compared against IMGT/GENE-DB human TR gene sequences so that V and J genes could be assigned. In a later analysis, CDR3 sequences and most-parsimonious VDJ recombination scenarios were assigned using the TCRdist pipeline. In a later analysis, every TCR beta chain was defined by the combination of its CDR3 amino acid sequence and its V-gene family, and reads without a unique V-gene family were dropped. In a later analysis, nearly 600 highly shared, low-generation-probability nucleotide sequences were removed to address suspected cross-contamination and a sequencing artifact. For each public chain, a later analysis derived a clonal expansion index from normalized ranks of inferred template counts within each repertoire. In a later analysis, generation probabilities were computed with a VDJ recombination model fitted to out-of-frame rearrangements, and the resulting probabilities were checked against IGoR. In a later analysis, hypergeometric tests were used to score TCR-TCR, TCR-HLA and TCR-CMV co-occurrence, with a repertoire-size bias correction applied to TCR pairs. A later analysis estimated false discovery rates by permuting HLA or CMV assignments 20 times. A later analysis grouped co-occurring TCRs with DBSCAN, adding TCRdist sequence similarity when clustering within HLA-allele-positive subsets. Co-occurrence clustering excluded repertoires with fewer than 30,000 or more than 120,000 public chains, plus five with anomalous nucleotide sharing. TCRdb holds this immuneACCESS table with in-frame rearrangements only. Some clones are missing; in checked studies, unresolved V genes explain under half, and the rest has no known cause. From that table come the V and J calls and clone size; the DNA was used to work out D and trimming. This sample holds 200,000 to 250,000 clones; over 65% were observed only once. Together, the top ten hold roughly 2.5% of the sample.

For this chain, trimming is 6 bases at the V end and 5 bases at the J end, and the number of junction bases without a gene match is 7. The CDR3 has 14 amino acids, counting the end cysteine and phenylalanine. Of the read, only the CDR3 DNA is kept; its 42 bases are in frame from base 1. CDR1 is given as MNHEY and CDR2 as SVGAGI, both from the germline V gene. Results and caveats for the whole study, not just this receptor: An association between a missense DCLRE1C variant and V-gene and J-gene trimming of TCR beta chains was found in a later genetic analysis and replicated in an independent cohort. In this cohort, only TCR beta chains were sequenced, and detectable features were limited by the absence of alpha or paired-chain data. In a later analysis, several top co-occurrence clusters were reported to appear linked to parvovirus B19, influenza, CMV and Epstein-Barr virus. A few of the identified cytomegalovirus-associated TCR beta chains were confirmed in vitro to be specific for cytomegalovirus antigens. A further reported finding was that TCR beta sequences accurately predicted the HLA-A and HLA-B alleles for most subjects in the first cohort. In a later analysis, TCR association rates were found to vary across HLA loci, with the most associated TCRs seen for DRB1 alleles and the fewest for HLA-C alleles. The classifier was reported to diagnose cytomegalovirus status with high specificity and sensitivity in both the original and validation cohorts. When HLA alleles, especially DR and DQ, strongly co-occurred, TCR associations were difficult to assign to individual alleles. According to the authors, the approach could potentially be generalized to other disease states and immunological phenotypes. A later analysis found that most CMV-associated TCR beta chains appeared HLA-restricted, with HLA associations seemingly driven largely by CMV exposure. Because some donors lacked HLA typing at each locus, the association tests relied only on the typed subset. About 15 rarely observed V segments, including chromosome 9 orphons, were excluded from the earlier analysis of 550 to 700 of the donors because counts were too low. For the cohort, immune exposure information was limited to CMV serostatus. The study listed 164 TCR beta chains as associated with cytomegalovirus. A group of highly shared sequence variants was considered likely to be a technical artifact of the sequencing pipeline. Most TCR sequences were seen in very few donors, while some public TCRs were found in many individuals. Broadly in line with IMGT annotations, most TCR beta V segments showed up in productive rearrangements about 87% or about 30% of the time in an earlier analysis of under 700 of the donors. In a later analysis, HLA-associated TCR beta chains were found to be more clonally expanded and to have lower generation probabilities than equally common non-associated chains. Roughly uniform sequencing depth across donors was assumed in presence/absence analyses, although this assumption may not hold. Correlated functional status among segregating V segments might be attributable to linkage disequilibrium, but an unknown experimental factor could not be ruled out. Specific HLA alleles were associated with 15,000 to 20,000 TCR beta sequences at a false discovery rate of 0.05 in a later analysis. A later genetic analysis reported fewer N-insertions in productive TCRs among donors in an Asian-associated ancestry cluster than the roughly 700-donor mean. The 87-base-pair reads could not distinguish some IMGT-functional V segments, including TRBV6-2 and TRBV6-3, so those segments were excluded.

The chain uses TRBV6-5 and TRBJ2-3, with TRBD2 identical over 8 junction bases. Sequenced: PBMCs. The receptor comes from a woman aged 55-70 years in good health and CMV-seropositive. For the CDR3, the sequence is CASREREGVDTQYF. The DNA is TGTGCCAGCAGGGAACGGGAGGGGGTAGATACGCAGTATTTT.